This TCR beta chain was obtained from a study of Ad26.COV2.S vaccination and SARS-CoV-2 variants listed by TCRdb under 2021. With regard to the full study: Donors in the vaccine arm were drawn from COV1001, a phase I-IIa trial of Ad26.COV2.S in healthy adults that was multicentre, randomized, double-blind and placebo-controlled. Ad26.COV2.S was administered intramuscularly at 5 x 10^10 or 1 x 10^11 viral particles, either as a single shot or as two shots given 56 days apart. TCRbeta repertoire sequencing served as the tool for gauging how specific and how broad the SARS-CoV-2-reactive T cell receptors were following Ad26.COV2.S vaccination. The TCR-sequenced set comprised around 30 samples: around 20 Ad26.COV2.S vaccine recipients, 5 placebo recipients and 8 SARS-CoV-2 convalescent individuals. Trial participants were randomized into five groups of five: low-dose or high-dose Ad26.COV2.S given once or twice, or placebo on both occasions. Throughout the experiments and outcome assessment, investigators stayed blinded to trial group allocation.

Counted from cysteine to phenylalanine, this CDR3 has 16 amino acids. Only the CDR3 DNA is retained, 48 bases long and in frame from the first base. Trimming removed 4 bases from V and 2 bases from J, leaving 16 bases between the germline ends. CDR1 SGHTA and CDR2 FQGNSA are derived from the germline V gene. A word on this clone: Its antigen is currently not known. No much larger clone exists at a distance of one base, and base qualities are not known.

The immunoSEQ Assay was used to sequence TCRbeta CDR3 regions. After extraction, genomic DNA underwent amplification by bias-controlled multiplex PCR, followed by high-throughput sequencing. The study's processing was this. Collapsing and filtering of sequences were performed to quantify the absolute abundance of each unique TCRbeta CDR3 region. T cell fraction was estimated by normalizing TCRbeta template counts to usable DNA, with usable DNA measured through amplification of reference genes found in all nucleated cells. Repertoire TCRs were annotated as SARS-CoV-2-specific when V gene, CDR3 amino acid sequence and J gene were exactly matched to a known reactive TCR set. The reference SARS-CoV-2 TCR set was derived from MIRA and filtered for enrichment in COVID-19-positive ImmuneCODE repertoires, a step that removed public or cross-reactive TCRs. Based on the MIRA antigens, annotated TCRs were further analysed at the level of specific ORF or position within ORF. Breadth was defined as annotated unique rearrangements over total unique productive rearrangements; depth was the summed frequency of those rearrangements. Two-sided Wilcoxon rank-sum tests were used to compare TCR breadth between groups. What TCRdb holds here is the immuneACCESS table cut down to in-frame rearrangements. Part of the clones is not present; checked against another copy, under half of the missing clones reflect an unresolved V gene, and the others are unexplained. That table gives V, J and clone size, and the DNA gave D and trimming. This sample has some 480,000 clones in its table, and roughly 85% of those were observed once. The ten largest make up 13% of the sample.

What the authors observed across the whole study: After vaccination, spike-specific CD8+ and CD4+ T cell responses were reported to show substantial breadth. Compared with placebo recipients, Ad26.COV2.S recipients showed higher spike-specific TCR breadth (P = 0.0014). Vaccine and placebo recipients had comparable non-spike TCR breadth, which fits with the vaccine containing only spike. It was noted by the authors that total T cell responses may have been underestimated by the TCR breadth and depth analyses. Comparing responses between vaccine doses or regimens was not something the study was powered to do.

Reading the label with the study, this specimen's treatment or condition is: approximately 18 received Ad26.COV2.S at low or high dose, single or two shots; about 5 received placebo; per-sample allocation not given. For vaccine and placebo recipients, the sequenced repertoires came from samples collected on day 63 after the first injection. Between 29 July and 7 August 2020, Cohort 1b enrolled fewer than 30 adults aged 18-55 years at one site in Boston, USA. Ad26.COV2.S was a replication-incompetent adenovirus type 26 vector expressing a prefusion-stabilized SARS-CoV-2 spike protein from the original Wuhan strain.

The specimen was peripheral blood, collected in a trial of Ad26.COV2.S vaccine versus placebo. The chain was built from TRBV7-2 and TRBJ2-3, with the D gene call left open. This TCR came from a person between 18 and 60 years old who received the Ad26.COV2.S COVID-19 vaccine or a placebo. The CDR3 here reads CASSSYPMVVTDTQYF. The sequenced DNA: TGTGCCAGCAGCTCCTACCCCATGGTGGTCACAGATACGCAGTATTTT.